The TCR beta chain under discussion was sequenced for a study of blood T cell repertoires in COVID-19. About the research overall: Material from acute and convalescent COVID-19 was sourced from the United States, Italy and Spain.

Sequenced by immunoSEQ multiplex PCR; TCRdb stores in-frame clones only, minus some. This table has about 260,000 clones, approximately 84% appearing once. Between the trimmed V and J ends, which lost 2 bases and 7 bases, there was a span of 10 bases. The germline V gene encodes CDR1 SGDLS and CDR2 YYNGEE. CDR3 size: 12 residues. The V gene is TRBV9, the J gene TRBJ2-7; possible D gene TRBD2, 5 bases. The source of this sequence is a woman at least 80 years old with acute or convalescent COVID-19. The sample taken for sequencing was peripheral blood. The CDR3 DNA follows: TGTGCCAGCAGCGTGGACGGCGGGGAGCAGTACTTC. Its translation: CASSVDGGEQYF.